A single sample is the source of the 9 T cell receptor beta chains below, sequenced in a study of T cell responses to AZD1222 COVID-19 vaccine. Method: immunoSEQ multiplex PCR; TCRdb's copy keeps in-frame clones and lacks some. The sample yields roughly 46,000 clones, 88% seen once. Sequences were derived from peripheral blood, sampled 28 days after the second AZD1222 dose. The receptors stem from an adult who received the AZD1222 COVID-19 vaccine.

V is TRBV12-3 or TRBV12-4 and J is TRBJ1-3; D is unresolved. The CDR3 has 13 residues. V was clipped by 6 bases and J by 1 base, with 7 bases between them. The CDR3 is CASSESSGNTIYF. In DNA, the CDR3 is TGTGCCAGCAGCGAAAGTTCTGGAAACACCATATATTTT.

The chain carries TRBV24-1 and TRBJ2-3; a weak D match, TRBD1 (5 bases). CDR3 length: 14 residues. The V gene lost 3 bases and the J gene lost 6 bases, with 12 bases spanning the gap. Germline CDR1 is KGHDR and CDR2 is SFDVKD. The CDR3 region has the DNA TGTGCCACCAGTGATCCGATCAGGGTGGATACGCAGTATTTT. Amino acid sequence: CATSDPIRVDTQYF.

The rearrangement uses TRBV5-6 and TRBJ2-7, with a tentative D call TRBD1 (5 bases). The CDR3 covers 15 residues. Germline CDR1 reads SGHDT; CDR2 reads YYEEEE. Trimming removed 4 bases from V and 5 bases from J, with 19 bases in between. This CDR3 is CASSATLGAANEQYF. The CDR3, as DNA: TGTGCCAGCAGCGCCACCCTAGGGGCGGCCAACGAGCAGTACTTC. Combining the CDR3 with reference TRBV5-6 and TRBJ2-7 gives the whole variable domain DAGVTQSPTHLIKTRGQQVTLRCSPKSGHDTVSWYQQALGQGPQFIFQYYEEEERQRGNFPDRFSGHQFPNYSSELNVNALLLGDSALYLCASSATLGAANEQYFGPGTRLTVT.

For this clone: This same CDR3 is encoded by further DNA sequences in the sample. This chain links TRBV10-2 with TRBJ2-1; D not resolved. The CDR3 contains 11 residues. The V end was cut by 3 bases, the J end by 3 bases, with 0 bases between. The germline CDR1 and CDR2 sequences are WSHSY and SAAADI. The CDR3 sequence is CASSDYNEQFF. In DNA, the CDR3 is TGCGCCAGCAGTGACTACAATGAGCAGTTCTTC.

The genes are TRBV19 and TRBJ2-2, with unresolved D. The CDR3 has 13 amino acids. Germline V gene sequence: CDR1 LNHDA, CDR2 SQIVND (reference sequence). V was clipped by 3 bases and J by 5 bases, with 7 bases between them. The CDR3 DNA sequence: TGTGCCAGTAGTATGAGTGTAACCGGGGAGCTGTTTTTT. Encoded protein: CASSMSVTGELFF.

The V call is TRBV12-5, the J call TRBJ2-4; TRBD2 matches 15 bases. The CDR3 consists of 17 residues. Germline CDR1 and CDR2: LGHNT and FRNRAP. V lost 2 bases to trimming and J lost 4 bases; unmatched junction nucleotides: 3. In nucleotides, the CDR3 is TGTGCTAGTGGTTTGAGGACTAGCGGGAGGGGAAAAAACATTCAGTACTTC. Translated: CASGLRTSGRGKNIQYF.

The J gene is TRBJ2-3, the V gene TRBV7-6; 14 nucleotides align to TRBD2. The V segment lost 5 bases and the J segment 0 bases; nucleotides outside the gene matches: 13. CDR3 size: 20 residues. Germline loops: CDR1 SGHVS, CDR2 FNYEAQ. The CDR3 loop reads CASSPKGWTSGGTSTDTQYF. The CDR3, as DNA: TGTGCCAGCAGCCCAAAAGGTTGGACTAGCGGGGGGACTAGCACAGATACGCAGTATTTT.

The chain uses TRBV3-1 (or the pseudogene TRBV3-2) and TRBJ2-3; 9 bases align to TRBD2. J was trimmed by 6 bases and V by 5 bases; bases with no gene match: 6. In germline, CDR1 is LGHDT, CDR2 YNNKEL (reference sequence). The length of the CDR3 is 14 residues. The CDR3 DNA is TGTGCCAGCAGCTATATAGCGGGAGCCGATACGCAGTATTTT. Translation gives CASSYIAGADTQYF.

V gene TRBV6-6 combines with J gene TRBJ1-5; 9 positions agree with TRBD1. The trim removed 5 bases at V and 2 bases at J, leaving 4 bases unmatched. The CDR3 is made up of 15 amino acids. Germline CDR1 MNHNY, CDR2 SVGAGI (reference sequence). The CDR3 sequence: CASSTGGERNQPQHF. The CDR3 bases are TGTGCCAGCAGTACAGGGGGCGAACGCAATCAGCCCCAGCATTTT.